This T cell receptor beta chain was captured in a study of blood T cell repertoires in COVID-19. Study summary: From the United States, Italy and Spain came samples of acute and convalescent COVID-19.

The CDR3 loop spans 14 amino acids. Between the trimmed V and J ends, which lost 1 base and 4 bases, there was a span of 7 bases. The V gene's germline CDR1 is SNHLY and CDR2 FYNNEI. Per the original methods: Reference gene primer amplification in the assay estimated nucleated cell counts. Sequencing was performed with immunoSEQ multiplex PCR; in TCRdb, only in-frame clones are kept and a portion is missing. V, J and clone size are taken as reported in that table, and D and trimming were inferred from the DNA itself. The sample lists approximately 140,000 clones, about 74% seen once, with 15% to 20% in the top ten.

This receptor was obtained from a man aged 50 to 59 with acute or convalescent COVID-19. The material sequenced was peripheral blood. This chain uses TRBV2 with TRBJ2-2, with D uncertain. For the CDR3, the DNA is TGTGCCAGCAGTGAAGGGCCCACCACCGGGGAGCTGTTTTTT. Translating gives CASSEGPTTGELFF.